This T cell receptor (beta chain) was found in a study of beta chain features in type 1 diabetes (dated by TCRdb to the late 2010s). Regarding the research as a whole: No differences in mean age, gender distribution, total cell number or subset yield were found between patients and healthy donors. A total of around 110,000,000 sorted cells were examined across all samples, and RNA yield correlated strongly with the number of cells per subset. In the study, recently diagnosed type 1 diabetes patients and matched healthy donors were compared on the TCRB repertoires of their sorted circulating CD4+ T cell subsets. Regulatory and stem cell-like memory subsets were obtained from only 8 patients and about eight healthy donors, while naive and central memory subsets were obtained from all 30 or so donors. Here is what the overall study found, with its caveats: At VDJ recombination sites, type 1 diabetes patients had fewer insertions and more deleted nucleotides, which implies abnormalities in thymic rearrangement. Naive, central memory and regulatory TCRB repertoires appeared to be more similar among patients than among healthy donors. Because the HLA sub-analyses included only small numbers of individuals, any influence of HLA type on TCRB rearrangement was left unresolved. PCR may preferentially amplify shorter templates, but because patient and control samples were amplified and corrected together, any resulting skew would affect both groups equally. A moderate but significant shortening of TCRB CDR3 length was observed in type 1 diabetes patients in all four CD4+ subsets. Because cDNA was sequenced instead of genomic DNA, activated cells with high expression could be over-represented, although the groups did not differ in activation or CD3 levels.

The High Capacity cDNA Reverse Transcription Kit was used to reverse transcribe all of the isolated RNA, meaning that expressed TCRB transcripts were what got sequenced. Naive, central memory and regulatory T cell samples underwent deep immunoSEQ sequencing, averaging roughly 3.3 million total reads per sample. Sorted cells were lysed in RLT buffer and RNA was extracted with DNase-treated RNeasy Micro or Mini kits, depending on cell number. Each cell subset was processed separately to prevent cross-contamination, with patient and healthy donor samples processed together. The immunoSEQ multiplex PCR was used to amplify TCRB sequences from cDNA, generating 87-bp fragments that spanned the CDR3 region. Sequencing of the amplicons was done on the Illumina HiSeq platform. The authors' analysis ran thus. Synthetic template baselines were used to correct PCR bias computationally, reads within Hamming distance 2 were collapsed, and singletons that could not be merged were discarded. Reads were aligned against IMGT so that V, D and J genes, CDR3 length and insertions or deletions at six rearrangement sites could be assigned. Within each subset, clonotype counts were normalized to the number of sorted cells before true diversity and Gini coefficients were calculated with the tcR R package. Repertoire sharing was quantified using the overlap coefficient calculated on TCRB nucleotide sequences. Out-of-frame TCRB sequences from naive cells were analyzed to stand in for the pre-selection repertoire. TCRdb re-hosts the immuneACCESS table, in-frame sequences only. Its copies lack some clones; in the studies checked, an unresolved V gene accounts for under half of them, and the cause for the rest is not known. V, J and clone size were drawn from that table, and D and trimming were deduced from the DNA. This sample has about 650,000 clones in its table, and roughly 12% of those were observed once. The top ten hold more than 0.095% of the sample.

Each donor gave one peripheral blood draw, averaging approximately 0.12 L, which was collected into heparinised tubes. A BD FACSAria II and a panel including CD45RO, CCR7, CD25, CD127, CD95 and CD27 were used to sort naive, central memory, regulatory and stem cell-like memory CD4+ T cells. Purity was above 95% for every sorted population. PBMCs were separated immediately by Lymphoprep density gradient centrifugation and were stained directly, without being cultured. To minimize batch effects, samples were stained and sorted in pairs, one healthy donor with one patient per experiment. About this clone: Its antigen is unknown. Base-call qualities are not available, and no considerably larger clone is one nucleotide away.

Taken from the germline V gene (reference sequence), the CDR1 and CDR2 loops are LNHDA and SQIVND. V lost 5 bases and J lost 2 bases, and the count of bases not matched to a germline gene is 9. Including cysteine and phenylalanine, the CDR3 has 15 amino acids. Of all the DNA, just the CDR3 is kept, 45 bases in frame from base 1. The sequence derives from a man aged 25 to 45 with type 1 diabetes. The chain is made from TRBV19 and TRBJ2-7; the junction holds 7 bases that match TRBD2. The sequencing input was naive CD4+ T cells from blood. The sample's cell subset or site, from its label and the paper: true naive CD4+ T cells. The nucleotides are TGTGCCAGTAGTCCCGGGGGGACTCCAACCTACGAGCAGTACTTC. This codes for CASSPGGTPTYEQYF. When the CDR3 is completed using the reference TRBV19 and TRBJ2-7 genes on either side, the full variable domain is DGGITQSPKYLFRKEGQNVTLSCEQNLNHDAMYWYRQDPGQGLRLIYYSQIVNDFQKGDIAEGYSVSREKKESFPLTVTSAQKNPTAFYLCASSPGGTPTYEQYFGPGTRLTVT.